The 16 T cell receptor beta chains given below trace back to one sample, sequenced in a study of blood T cell repertoires in COVID-19. Using immunoSEQ multiplex PCR, the repertoire was profiled, and TCRdb retains in-frame clones only, with some absent. The sample has roughly 270,000 clones; nearly 90% are singletons. The sequenced sample was peripheral blood. These receptors were taken from a man in his late teens or twenties with active or convalescent COVID-19.

This chain links TRBV3-1 (or the pseudogene TRBV3-2) with TRBJ2-5, with D hard to call. Germline V CDR1 and CDR2: LGHDT, YNNKEL (reference sequence). Trimming shortened V by 4 bases and J by 4 bases, and 13 bases separated the two germline ends. This CDR3 has 14 amino acids. CDR3: CASSPPSYAETQYF. DNA for the CDR3: TGTGCCAGCAGCCCCCCTAGTTATGCAGAGACCCAGTACTTC.

Points on this clone: Other DNA variants within this sample encode the same CDR3. The chain combines TRBV9 with TRBJ1-1, with TRBD1 matching over 7 bases. V lost 3 bases and J lost 0; bases outside the gene matches: 2. The CDR3 loop spans 14 amino acids. Germline loops: CDR1 SGDLS, CDR2 YYNGEE. In nucleotides, the CDR3 is TGTGCCAGCAGCGCGGGACAGATGAACACTGAAGCTTTCTTT. Its protein product is CASSAGQMNTEAFF.

The CDR3 sequence is CASSQGAVGTQYF. Written as DNA, the CDR3 is TGTGCCAGCAGCCAGGGGGCAGTAGGGACCCAGTACTTC. The J gene is TRBJ2-5, the V gene TRBV27, with 8 bases matching TRBD1. With 6 bases clipped from V and 7 bases from J, the junction kept 7 bases outside the gene matches. The V gene's germline CDR1 is MNHEY and CDR2 SMNVEV (reference sequence). This CDR3 is 13 amino acids long.

Notes on this clone: A junction end diverges from the germline sequence, so it may reflect a read error. The rearrangement uses TRBV10-2 and TRBJ2-7; TRBD2 aligns across 13 bases. This CDR3 region has 15 residues. Germline V gene lookup returns CDR1 WSHSY and CDR2 SAAADI. The CDR3 region has the DNA TGCGCCAGCAGTGATAGACTAGCGGGGGGTTACGAGAAGTACTTC. Its protein product is CASSDRLAGGYEKYF.

The CDR3 spells CASSETNSYEQYF. CDR3 DNA sequence: TGCGCCAGCAGTGAAACTAACTCCTACGAGCAGTACTTC. V is TRBV10-2 and J is TRBJ2-7; unclear D gene. The CDR3 totals 13 residues. Germline CDR1 WSHSY, CDR2 SAAADI. V shed 3 bases and J shed 0 bases, with 6 bases lying between them.

This clone has just a few counts. This chain links TRBV19 with TRBJ2-4, with 8 bases fitting TRBD2. V lost 5 bases, J lost 5 bases, and 8 bases stayed unmatched. This CDR3 is built from 15 residues. Germline V gene sequence: CDR1 LNHDA, CDR2 SQIVND (reference sequence). CDR3 in amino acids: CASSPQRGFENIQYF. CDR3 coding DNA: TGTGCCAGTAGTCCGCAGCGGGGGTTTGAAAACATTCAGTACTTC.

There are a few counts of this clone. The chain links TRBV7-9 to TRBJ2-3, with a tentative D call TRBD1 (5 bases). Trimming took 5 bases from V and 10 from J, leaving 22 bases between them. The CDR3 has 15 residues. Germline assignment: CDR1 SEHNR and CDR2 FQNEAQ (reference sequence). CDR3 amino acids: CASSPGLGRRVAQYF. CDR3 nucleotides: TGTGCCAGCAGCCCCGGTCTCGGGCGCAGGGTGGCGCAGTATTTT.

The V gene is TRBV7-3, the J gene TRBJ2-7, with 8 nucleotides matching TRBD1. CDR1 SGHTA and CDR2 FQGTGA come from the germline V gene. CDR3 length: 16 residues. V shed 7 bases and J 6 bases; nucleotides not matched to a gene: 17. Here the CDR3 reads CASKSGGTTVGTEQYF. In nucleotides, the CDR3 is TGTGCCAGCAAATCAGGGGGCACAACGGTTGGAACCGAGCAGTACTTC.

Remarks on this clone: The same CDR3 arises from other DNA sequences in this sample as well. The V and J genes are TRBV5-1 and TRBJ2-3; D might be TRBD2 (5 bases). This CDR3 region has 14 residues. Germline V gene data show CDR1 as SGHRS and CDR2 as YFSETQ. V lost 0 bases to trimming and J lost 2 bases, with 7 bases between them. As DNA, the CDR3 is TGCGCCAGCAGCTTGGGGGGAGACACAGATACGCAGTATTTT. It codes for CASSLGGDTDTQYF. The full variable domain, in which reference TRBV5-1 and TRBJ2-3 provide the parts outside the CDR3, is KAGVTQTPRYLIKTRGQQVTLSCSPISGHRSVSWYQQTPGQGLQFLFEYFSETQRNKGNFPGRFSGRQFSNSRSEMNVSTLELGDSALYLCASSLGGDTDTQYFGPGTRLTVL.

This chain links TRBV5-4 with TRBJ1-6; TRBD1 is a possible D gene (6 bases). CDR3 length: 16 residues. Trimming removed 5 bases at V and 1 base at J, with 13 bases between. Germline CDR1 reads SGHNT; CDR2 reads YYREEE (reference sequence). In DNA, the CDR3 is TGTGCCAGCAGGAGGGCGGGGGCATCCTATAATTCACCCCTCCACTTT. Its protein product is CASRRAGASYNSPLHF. Supplemented by reference TRBV5-4 and TRBJ1-6, the full variable domain reads ETGVTQSPTHLIKTRGQQVTLRCSSQSGHNTVSWYQQALGQGPQFIFQYYREEENGRGNFPPRFSGLQFPNYSSELNVNALELDDSALYLCASRRAGASYNSPLHFGNGTRLTVT.

The gene calls are TRBV27 and TRBJ1-1; the match to TRBD1 covers 7 bases. The J segment lost 6 bases and the V segment lost 2 bases, leaving 3 bases of the junction unmatched. The germline V gene has CDR1 MNHEY and CDR2 SMNVEV (reference sequence). CDR3 length equals 13 residues. The CDR3: CASSLTGDSEAFF. Written as DNA, the CDR3 is TGTGCCAGCAGTTTAACAGGGGACTCTGAAGCTTTCTTT.

The V and J genes are TRBV4-3 and TRBJ2-7, with D possibly matching TRBD1 (5 bases). The V gene lost 4 bases and the J gene lost 7 bases, with 17 bases spanning the gap. The germline V gene encodes CDR1 LGHNA and CDR2 YSLEER. This CDR3 is 14 amino acids long. The CDR3 DNA sequence: TGCGCCAGCAGCCCACTTGCAGGGTTGAGGGAGCAGTACTTC. Amino acid sequence: CASSPLAGLREQYF.

The V call is TRBV5-4, the J call TRBJ1-2; a weak D match, TRBD1 (5 bases). The CDR3 contains 12 residues. Trimming shortened V by 4 bases and J by 11 bases, and 15 bases separated the two germline ends. Germline CDR1 SGHNT, CDR2 YYREEE (reference sequence). This chain's CDR3 is CASSDRGTPYTF. Written as DNA, the CDR3 is TGTGCCAGCAGCGACCGCGGGACTCCTTACACCTTC.

J is TRBJ2-3 and V is TRBV9; TRBD2 matches at 9 bases. V was pared by 0 bases and J by 4 bases, with 6 bases of the junction left unmatched. The germline V gene encodes CDR1 SGDLS and CDR2 YYNGEE. The CDR3 contains 16 residues. Written as DNA, the CDR3 is TGTGCCAGCAGCGTAGATGGCGGGGGGGCCCCAGATACGCAGTATTTT. It yields the protein CASSVDGGGAPDTQYF.

This chain uses TRBV9 with TRBJ2-3; D remains unclear. The germline V gene encodes CDR1 SGDLS and CDR2 YYNGEE. There are 15 residues in the CDR3. The V gene lost 3 bases and the J gene lost 4 bases, with 15 bases spanning the gap. The CDR3 reads CASSAREAVADTQYF. DNA for the CDR3: TGTGCCAGCAGCGCCCGAGAGGCCGTCGCAGATACGCAGTATTTT.

The chain is built from TRBV29-1 and TRBJ1-1; weak D call: TRBD1 (5 bases). The V end lost 5 bases, the J end lost 8 bases, and 12 bases lay between the germline ends. This CDR3 is built from 11 residues. The V gene's germline CDR1 is SQVTM and CDR2 ANQGSEA. The CDR3 sequence: CSVPLTDEAFF. The CDR3 region has the DNA TGCAGCGTTCCATTGACAGACGAAGCTTTCTTT. The whole variable domain, remainder taken from reference TRBV29-1 and TRBJ1-1, is SAVISQKPSRDICQRGTSLTIQCQVDSQVTMMFWYRQQPGQSLTLIATANQGSEATYESGFVIDKFPISRPNLTFSTLTVSNMSPEDSSIYLCSVPLTDEAFFGQGTRLTVV.